One sample yielded the 16 T cell receptor beta chains listed below, sequenced in a study of cytotoxic CD8 clonotypes in ibrutinib-treated CLL. Produced via immunoSEQ multiplex PCR; TCRdb's table is partial and in-frame only. The repertoire includes approximately 320,000 clones, about 64% of them detected once, and about 6.7% sits in the top ten. The sample here was PBMCs, taken after 36 months of ibrutinib treatment. These receptors came from a human donor with chronic lymphocytic leukemia.

The chain combines TRBV29-1 with TRBJ2-5, with 7 nucleotides matching TRBD1. Germline CDR1 SQVTM, CDR2 ANQGSEA. This CDR3 has 13 residues. With V trimmed by 7 bases and J by 5 bases, 10 bases remained unmatched. The CDR3 DNA reads TGCAGCGCACAGGGGCGGATGTTGGAGACCCAGTACTTC. Translation: CSAQGRMLETQYF.

This chain joins TRBV2 and TRBJ1-4; the D gene is possibly TRBD1 (6 bases). Trimming took 8 bases from V and 7 from J, leaving 17 bases between them. The CDR3 sequence is 14 residues long. Germline-derived CDR1 and CDR2 are SNHLY and FYNNEI. Here the CDR3 reads CASGAQGIGEKLFF. In DNA, the CDR3 is TGTGCCAGCGGAGCCCAGGGGATCGGTGAAAAACTGTTTTTT.

The count of this clone is one. The chain employs TRBV2 and TRBJ2-7, with D unclear. With 6 bases removed from V and 7 bases from J, the gap between germline ends came to 25 bases. There are 16 residues in the CDR3. The germline V gene has CDR1 SNHLY and CDR2 FYNNEI. The CDR3 region is CASRTPGLGSHVEQYF. The CDR3, as DNA: TGTGCCAGCAGGACCCCTGGTCTCGGTTCCCATGTGGAGCAGTACTTC. Filled out from reference TRBV2 and TRBJ2-7, the complete variable domain reads EPEVTQTPSHQVTQMGQEVILRCVPISNHLYFYWYRQILGQKVEFLVSFYNNEISEKSEIFDDQFSVERPDGSNFTLKIRSTKLEDSAMYFCASRTPGLGSHVEQYFGPGTRLTVT.

This chain uses TRBV7-3 with TRBJ2-2; D not resolved. Between the trimmed V and J ends, which lost 0 bases and 2 bases, there was a span of 10 bases. This CDR3 is built from 16 residues. CDR1 and CDR2 (germline): SGHTA, FQGTGA. DNA of the CDR3: TGTGCCAGCAGCTTAACGTTTGGCAGAAACACCGGGGAGCTGTTTTTT. Amino acid sequence: CASSLTFGRNTGELFF. The full variable domain, in which reference TRBV7-3 and TRBJ2-2 provide the parts outside the CDR3, is GAGVSQTPSNKVTEKGKYVELRCDPISGHTALYWYRQSLGQGPEFLIYFQGTGAADDSGLPNDRFFAVRPEGSVSTLKIQRTERGDSAVYLCASSLTFGRNTGELFFGEGSRLTVL.

V and J are TRBV5-6 and TRBJ2-2; 12 nucleotides agree with TRBD2. V gave up 3 bases and J gave up 1 base; unmatched junction bases: 1. The CDR3 runs 16 residues. The germline CDR1 and CDR2 sequences are SGHDT and YYEEEE. CDR3 coding DNA: TGTGCCAGCAGCTCGGGACTAGCGGGGAACACCGGGGAGCTGTTTTTT. It specifies CASSSGLAGNTGELFF.

The rearrangement uses TRBV7-8 and TRBJ2-7, with 7 bases fitting TRBD1. The germline V gene has CDR1 SGHVS and CDR2 FQNEAQ. This CDR3 has 12 amino acids. V was pared by 5 bases and J by 6 bases, with 4 bases of the junction left unmatched. CDR3 sequence reads: CASSQTGTEQYF. The CDR3 DNA reads as TGTGCCAGCAGCCAGACAGGGACCGAGCAGTACTTC.

To note about this clone: A read error may produce the germline difference seen at one junction end. The CDR3 nucleotides are TGCAGCGTCGAAGGGGTGCTGAACACTGAAGCTTTCTTT. Translated, it gives CSVEGVLNTEAFF. V gene TRBV29-1 combines with J gene TRBJ1-1; maybe TRBD1 (5 bases). CDR1 is SQVTM, CDR2 ANQGSEA, per germline. CDR3 length: 13 residues.

This rearrangement joins TRBV4-1 to TRBJ1-6; D is ambiguous. V was trimmed by 1 base and J by 0 bases, leaving 7 bases between them. Germline V CDR1 and CDR2: MGHRA, YSYEKL. The CDR3 runs 16 residues. This chain's CDR3 is CASSQVGRSYNSPLHF. DNA for the CDR3: TGCGCCAGCAGCCAAGTAGGGCGCTCCTATAATTCACCCCTCCACTTT.

The chain employs TRBV4-1 and TRBJ1-5, with unresolved D. V lost 0 bases to trimming and J lost 5 bases, with 11 bases between them. The germline CDR1 and CDR2 sequences are MGHRA and YSYEKL. The CDR3 runs to 15 residues. CDR3 loop: CASSQDPGSDQPQHF. Here the CDR3 DNA reads TGCGCCAGCAGCCAAGATCCTGGCAGTGATCAGCCCCAGCATTTT.

The chain employs TRBV11-2 and TRBJ2-7; 13 positions agree with TRBD2. Germline CDR1 and CDR2: SGHAT and FQNNGV. With 5 bases clipped from V and 5 bases from J, the junction kept 12 bases outside the gene matches. The length of the CDR3 is 17 residues. The CDR3 nucleotides read TGTGCCAGCAGCCATCTCAAACCGGGACTAGCGGGAAACGAGCAGTACTTC. It specifies CASSHLKPGLAGNEQYF.

The chain combines TRBV7-6 with TRBJ2-1; D might be TRBD1 (6 bases). Germline V CDR1 and CDR2: SGHVS, FNYEAQ. This CDR3 contains 14 residues. Trimming cost V 5 bases and J 5 bases, with 13 bases left between them. The CDR3 spells CASSREDRNNEQFF. The CDR3 DNA reads as TGTGCCAGCAGCCGAGAGGACAGAAACAATGAGCAGTTCTTC.

The chain couples TRBV2 to TRBJ1-2, with D uncertain. Germline V CDR1 and CDR2: SNHLY, FYNNEI. Trimming shortened V by 5 bases and J by 6 bases, and 16 bases separated the two germline ends. CDR3 size: 14 residues. The CDR3 reads CASSPNSQHHGYTF. The DNA for the CDR3 is TGTGCCAGCAGTCCAAACTCACAACATCATGGCTACACCTTC.

The genes are TRBV5-4 and TRBJ2-1; D gene ambiguous. The CDR3 extends over 15 amino acids. V lost 5 bases to trimming and J lost 5 bases, with 17 bases between them. Germline CDR1 is SGHNT and CDR2 is YYREEE (reference sequence). CDR3 loop: CASRPDLPFDNEQFF. DNA for the CDR3: TGTGCCAGCAGGCCCGACTTACCCTTTGACAATGAGCAGTTCTTC.

V gene TRBV28 combines with J gene TRBJ2-1; 10 bases fit TRBD2. The germline gives CDR1 MDHEN, CDR2 SYDVKM. V was pared by 5 bases and J by 10 bases, with 5 bases of the junction left unmatched. This CDR3 spans 13 amino acids. CDR3 in amino acids: CASSIELAGEQFF. DNA of the CDR3: TGTGCCAGCAGTATTGAACTAGCGGGAGAGCAGTTCTTC.

CDR3 bases: TGCGCCAGCAGCTTGGGGGCAGGGGGTCAAGATACGCAGTATTTT. Translation: CASSLGAGGQDTQYF. The chain carries TRBV5-1 and TRBJ2-3; 7 positions agree with TRBD1. The junction had 6 bases not matched to a gene; V was cut back by 0 bases and J by 5 bases. The CDR3 covers 15 residues. Germline loops: CDR1 SGHRS, CDR2 YFSETQ.

J is TRBJ2-5 and V is TRBV4-1, with TRBD2 identical over 8 bases. Germline V gives CDR1 MGHRA, CDR2 YSYEKL. The CDR3 covers 18 residues. V trimming: 1 base; J trimming: 7 bases; junction bases outside the gene matches: 17. CDR3 region: CASSQARLGAGGVGTQYF. Here the CDR3 DNA reads TGCGCCAGCAGCCAAGCTAGATTGGGCGCGGGGGGAGTCGGGACCCAGTACTTC.